This T cell receptor (beta chain) was recorded in a study of blood T cell repertoires in COVID-19. In the source study's methods: Reference gene primer amplification in the assay estimated nucleated cell counts. Only in-frame clones appear in the TCRdb table, and some are missing; sequencing was by immunoSEQ multiplex PCR. The DNA gave D and trimming, while V, J and clone size come from that table. The table lists under 100,000 clones, roughly 92% of them singletons, with approximately 6% in the top ten. This CDR3 spans 15 amino acids. V dropped 4 bases and J dropped 14 bases, with 21 bases sitting between them. In germline, CDR1 is MDHEN, CDR2 SYDVKM.

The sequenced sample consisted of peripheral blood. This receptor was taken from an older woman with active COVID-19. The chain recombines TRBV28 with TRBJ1-6; weak D call: TRBD1 (6 bases). In nucleotides, the CDR3 is TGTGCCAGCAGTTCCACCGGGACACCCAGCACCACCCTCCACTTT. As protein: CASSSTGTPSTTLHF.